The 25 T cell receptor beta chains below were found in one sample sequenced in a study of T cells after yellow fever vaccination. MiXCR, run by TCRdb on the 5' RACE reads, gives a single entry per CDR3 protein. The sample has a few hundred thousand distinct CDR3 sequences; 6% to 8% are singletons. The sequenced sample was CD4+ T cells sorted from PBMCs, obtained on the day of the yellow fever booster vaccination. These receptors originate from a man aged 30 to 45 who received the YFV17D yellow fever vaccine.

This chain connects TRBV5-1 to TRBJ1-2, with TRBD1 as a possible D gene (6 bases). The CDR3 sequence is 14 residues long. Germline CDR1 reads SGHRS; CDR2 reads YFSETQ. V shed 2 bases and J shed 4 bases, with 12 bases lying between them. In DNA form, the CDR3 reads TGCGCCAGCAGCTTCGAAGGACAGTCCTATGGCTACACCTTC. Encoded protein: CASSFEGQSYGYTF. Complete variable domain (other parts from reference TRBV5-1 and TRBJ1-2): KAGVTQTPRYLIKTRGQQVTLSCSPISGHRSVSWYQQTPGQGLQFLFEYFSETQRNKGNFPGRFSGRQFSNSRSEMNVSTLELGDSALYLCASSFEGQSYGYTFGSGTRLTVV.

V and J are TRBV27 and TRBJ2-3; D gene uncertain. Germline V gene sequence: CDR1 MNHEY, CDR2 SMNVEV (reference sequence). Trimming took 1 base from V and 0 from J, leaving 8 bases between them. The CDR3 has 15 residues. The CDR3 protein is CASSLWVASTDTQYF. The CDR3 nucleotides are TGTGCCAGCAGTTTATGGGTGGCTAGCACAGATACGCAGTATTTT.

This clonotype was seen repeatedly, ten times or more. The chain uses TRBV20-1 and TRBJ2-7; possible D gene TRBD1, 5 bases. The CDR3 contains 13 residues. V was cut by 7 bases and J by 4 bases, with 17 bases left in between. From germline, CDR1 is DFQATT and CDR2 SNEGSKA (reference sequence). The CDR3 bases are TGCAGTGTTCAACAACGGCAGGGTTACGAGCAGTACTTC. It yields the protein CSVQQRQGYEQYF.

Many counts were recorded for this clonotype. The chain's CDR3 is CASSRFGNQETQYF. DNA of the CDR3: TGCGCCAGCAGCAGGTTCGGTAACCAAGAGACCCAGTACTTC. The rearrangement uses TRBV5-1 and TRBJ2-5; no reliable D call. V was shortened by 4 bases and J by 0 bases, with 10 bases between the two germline ends. The CDR3 is 14 amino acids. Germline V gene sequence: CDR1 SGHRS, CDR2 YFSETQ.

This clonotype was seen many times. The chain couples TRBV20-1 to TRBJ2-5; 9 bases map to TRBD2. Germline CDR1 DFQATT, CDR2 SNEGSKA (reference sequence). The CDR3 loop spans 14 amino acids. Losses at the gene ends were 3 bases for V and 5 bases for J; bases not matched to a gene: 7. CDR3 nucleotides: TGCAGTGCTAGTGTTAGCGGGAGTGGGGAGACCCAGTACTTC. Its translation: CSASVSGSGETQYF.

This clonotype was found a few times. The DNA of the CDR3 is TGTGCCAGCAGCTCCACGGGGTATGAGGGCACTGAAGCTTTCTTT. Translated: CASSSTGYEGTEAFF. The chain combines TRBV6-2 or TRBV6-3 with TRBJ1-1; D unclear. This CDR3 contains 15 residues. Trimming removed 6 bases at V and 4 bases at J, with 18 bases between. Germline assignment: CDR1 MNHEY and CDR2 SVGEGT.

The rearrangement joins TRBV4-3 to TRBJ1-1; D unresolved. V dropped 2 bases and J dropped 12 bases, with 16 bases sitting between them. This CDR3 comprises 13 residues. From germline, CDR1 is LGHNA and CDR2 YSLEER. Written as DNA, the CDR3 is TGCGCCAGCAGCCAAACCGGACGGGAGCTGACTTTCTTT. This gives the protein CASSQTGRELTFF.

This clonotype has at least ten counts. The chain couples TRBV9 to TRBJ2-3; D ambiguous. The germline V and J ends were trimmed by 0 bases and 4 bases, with 6 bases remaining between them. The CDR3 consists of 13 residues. CDR1 and CDR2 (germline): SGDLS, YYNGEE. As DNA, the CDR3 is TGTGCCAGCAGCGTAGCTAGGTCAGATACGCAGTATTTT. As protein: CASSVARSDTQYF.

This clonotype was counted only a few times. This chain links TRBV27 with TRBJ2-5; TRBD1 matches at 7 bases. V was pared by 8 bases and J by 4 bases, with 4 bases of the junction left unmatched. This CDR3 has 12 residues. CDR1 MNHEY and CDR2 SMNVEV come from the germline V gene (reference sequence). The DNA for the CDR3 is TGTGCCAGCCGACAGGGTCTAGAGACCCAGTACTTC. Its translation is CASRQGLETQYF.

The rearrangement uses TRBV9 and TRBJ2-1; D not certain. This CDR3 comprises 15 residues. Trimming left V 0 bases short and J 8 bases short, with 15 bases between. Germline V gene data show CDR1 as SGDLS and CDR2 as YYNGEE. CDR3 sequence (DNA): TGTGCCAGCAGCGTAGCCCCCTCTATTGGACATGAGCAGTTCTTC. Its protein product is CASSVAPSIGHEQFF.

This clonotype was detected only a few times. The chain recombines TRBV5-5 with TRBJ2-7; 8 nucleotides agree with TRBD1. There are 13 residues in the CDR3. Trimming took 4 bases from V and 4 from J; bases not matched to a gene: 4. Germline V lookup: CDR1 SGHKS, CDR2 YYEKEE (reference sequence). The CDR3 protein is CASSQGQVYEQYF. The CDR3 nucleotides read TGTGCCAGCAGCCAGGGACAGGTATACGAGCAGTACTTC. Full variable domain (remainder filled in from reference TRBV5-5 and TRBJ2-7): DAGVTQSPTHLIKTRGQQVTLRCSPISGHKSVSWYQQVLGQGPQFIFQYYEKEERGRGNFPDRFSARQFPNYSSELNVNALLLGDSALYLCASSQGQVYEQYFGPGTRLTVT.

This clonotype has a handful of counts. The chain uses TRBV6-2 or TRBV6-3 and TRBJ2-7; unclear D gene. Germline V CDR1 and CDR2: MNHEY, SVGEGT. V lost 5 bases to trimming and J lost 3 bases, with 11 bases between them. The length of the CDR3 is 13 residues. The DNA for the CDR3 is TGTGCCAGCAGTCGAAGAGACCTCTACGAGCAGTACTTC. Protein sequence: CASSRRDLYEQYF.

The chain combines TRBV4-3 with TRBJ2-3; no reliable D call. The CDR3 loop spans 13 amino acids. With 3 bases removed from V and 11 bases from J, the gap between germline ends came to 15 bases. Germline V gene sequence: CDR1 LGHNA, CDR2 YSLEER. CDR3 region: CASSHGLASGQYF. The CDR3 DNA reads TGCGCCAGCAGCCATGGTCTTGCCTCGGGGCAGTATTTT.

The chain is built from TRBV7-6 and TRBJ2-3; no firm D call. The CDR3 length is 14 residues. V gave up 1 base and J gave up 2 bases, with 7 bases separating them. Germline CDR1 reads SGHVS; CDR2 reads FNYEAQ. DNA of the CDR3: TGTGCCAGCAGCTTAGACGGACCCACAGATACGCAGTATTTT. Its protein product is CASSLDGPTDTQYF.

This clonotype has a count of ten or more. V is TRBV20-1 and J is TRBJ2-3, with TRBD2 identical over 12 bases. CDR1 DFQATT and CDR2 SNEGSKA come from the germline V gene (reference sequence). This CDR3 region has 16 residues. V lost 6 bases to trimming and J lost 0 bases; unmatched junction nucleotides: 7. The CDR3 DNA reads as TGCAGTGCACTAGCGGGAGGCCTACCCAGCACAGATACGCAGTATTTT. Translation: CSALAGGLPSTDTQYF.

This clonotype was seen many times. The chain carries TRBV7-2 and TRBJ2-5; D uncertain. The V end lost 2 bases, the J end lost 2 bases, and 9 bases lay between the germline ends. Germline V gene lookup returns CDR1 SGHTA and CDR2 FQGNSA. The CDR3 sequence is 14 residues long. CDR3 in DNA: TGTGCCAGCAGCTTAACCGAAGGACAAGAGACCCAGTACTTC. It encodes CASSLTEGQETQYF.

At least ten counts were recorded for this clonotype. The chain joins TRBV4-2 to TRBJ2-5; D gene ambiguous. The V end was cut by 0 bases, the J end by 1 base, with 6 bases between. Germline assignment: CDR1 LGHNA and CDR2 YNFKEQ. CDR3 length equals 14 residues. The CDR3 coding sequence is TGTGCCAGCAGCCAAGACGCCAGCCAAGAGACCCAGTACTTC. Residues: CASSQDASQETQYF.

The table lists this clonotype with a few counts. The chain is built from TRBV29-1 and TRBJ1-4; 7 bases agree with TRBD1. The CDR3 loop spans 12 amino acids. V lost 4 bases to trimming and J lost 7 bases; unmatched junction nucleotides: 3. Germline V gene sequence: CDR1 SQVTM, CDR2 ANQGSEA. In DNA, the CDR3 is TGCAGCGTTGTAGGGGGCGGTGAAAAACTGTTTTTT. Translated, it gives CSVVGGGEKLFF.

This clonotype was recorded at least ten times. The V gene is TRBV10-3, the J gene TRBJ2-7, with D uncertain. With 2 bases removed from V and 1 base from J, the gap between germline ends came to 9 bases. CDR1 ENHRY and CDR2 SYGVKD come from the germline V gene. This CDR3 is built from 14 residues. In nucleotides, the CDR3 is TGTGCCATCAGTGAGCCGGCGACATCCTACGAGCAGTACTTC. It yields the protein CAISEPATSYEQYF.

This clonotype was picked up a small number of times. A junction end diverges from the germline sequence, so it may reflect a read error. The chain carries TRBV6-2 or TRBV6-3 and TRBJ2-3, with unresolved D. The CDR3 contains 12 residues. The V gene's germline CDR1 is MNHEY and CDR2 SVGEGT. CDR3 DNA sequence: TGTGCCAGCAGCTACTACACAGATACGCAGTATTTT. As protein: CASSYYTDTQYF.

This clonotype was detected many times. This chain links TRBV10-3 with TRBJ1-5; D may be TRBD1 (5 bases). Trimming removed 6 bases from V and 4 bases from J, with 25 bases in between. Germline values: CDR1 ENHRY, CDR2 SYGVKD. The length of the CDR3 is 18 residues. CDR3 sequence: CAIRSPSQGRGTNQPQHF. The CDR3 bases are TGTGCCATCAGGAGCCCGAGCCAGGGTCGGGGCACGAATCAGCCCCAGCATTTT.

This clonotype occurred a few times. The rearrangement links TRBV20-1 to TRBJ2-7, with 10 bases lining up with TRBD1. CDR3 length: 16 residues. Germline V CDR1 and CDR2: DFQATT, SNEGSKA (reference sequence). Losses at the gene ends were 6 bases for V and 4 bases for J; bases not matched to a gene: 15. As DNA, the CDR3 is TGCAGTGCCAACAACAGACAGGGGGCGCGAGAGTACGAGCAGTACTTC. This codes for CSANNRQGAREYEQYF.

This clonotype occurred many times. V is TRBV6-2 or TRBV6-3 and J is TRBJ2-2; 7 bases line up with TRBD2. Germline CDR1 is MNHEY and CDR2 is SVGEGT. The V segment lost 8 bases and the J segment 4 bases; nucleotides outside the gene matches: 10. There are 15 residues in the CDR3. CDR3 protein: CASGSSGSPTGELFF. In nucleotides, the CDR3 is TGTGCCAGCGGATCTAGCGGCAGTCCCACCGGGGAGCTGTTTTTT.

This clonotype has a handful of counts. This chain uses TRBV18 with TRBJ2-6; TRBD1 matches 7 bases. The CDR3 loop spans 16 amino acids. Germline V CDR1 and CDR2: KGHSH, LQKENI. The V and J ends lost 6 bases and 3 bases, in that order; junction bases with no gene match: 8. The CDR3, as DNA: TGTGCCAGCTCGCCAGACAGGGACATTGGGGCCAACGTCCTGACTTTC. It is translated as CASSPDRDIGANVLTF.

This clonotype has a count of ten or more. The chain couples TRBV29-1 to TRBJ2-2, with 10 bases lining up with TRBD1. CDR3 length equals 14 residues. Germline V CDR1 and CDR2: SQVTM, ANQGSEA. V lost 4 bases to trimming and J lost 7 bases; unmatched junction nucleotides: 6. The CDR3 DNA is TGCAGCGTTGTAAAGACAGGGGGCGGCGGGGAGCTGTTTTTT. Residues: CSVVKTGGGGELFF.